A single sample gave rise to the 7 T cell receptor beta chains below, sequenced in a study of blood T cell repertoires in COVID-19. The protocol was immunoSEQ multiplex PCR, while the TCRdb copy is restricted to in-frame clones and leaves out a portion. The data show some 330,000 clones, about 90% seen once. The sample taken for sequencing was PBMCs or T cells enriched from blood (not recorded which). These receptors originate from a man under 40 who had recovered from COVID-19.

This clone was found once. The V and J genes are TRBV9 and TRBJ2-1; 10 bases align to TRBD2. Germline V gene lookup returns CDR1 SGDLS and CDR2 YYNGEE. The CDR3 is made up of 17 amino acids. The J segment lost 4 bases and the V segment lost 3 bases, leaving 10 bases of the junction unmatched. DNA of the CDR3: TGTGCCAGCAGCGGAGGGAGGGCTAGCGGGGGTTACAATGAGCAGTTCTTC. This gives the protein CASSGGRASGGYNEQFF. The full variable domain, in which reference TRBV9 and TRBJ2-1 provide the parts outside the CDR3, is DSGVTQTPKHLITATGQRVTLRCSPRSGDLSVYWYQQSLDQGLQFLIQYYNGEERAKGNILERFSAQQFPDLHSELNLSSLELGDSALYFCASSGGRASGGYNEQFFGPGTRLTVL.

This chain connects TRBV27 to TRBJ2-2; D might be TRBD2 (6 bases). The CDR3 extends over 16 amino acids. Looked up from germline, CDR1 is MNHEY and CDR2 is SMNVEV (reference sequence). The V and J ends lost 0 bases and 0 bases respectively, with 8 bases between them. CDR3: CASSLSGGSNTGELFF. As DNA, the CDR3 is TGTGCCAGCAGTTTATCGGGGGGTTCGAACACCGGGGAGCTGTTTTTT.

This chain connects TRBV10-3 to TRBJ2-1, with 13 bases matching TRBD2. CDR3 length equals 16 residues. After removal of 11 bases from V and 5 bases from J, the junction contained 12 bases not matched to a gene. Germline-derived CDR1 and CDR2 are ENHRY and SYGVKD. Here the CDR3 reads CAVTSGGQETNNEQFF. CDR3 nucleotide sequence: TGTGCCGTGACTAGCGGGGGGCAGGAAACGAACAATGAGCAGTTCTTC.

The V gene is TRBV5-1, the J gene TRBJ2-7, with 12 bases matching TRBD2. V lost 3 bases and J lost 0; bases outside the gene matches: 13. Germline lookup yields CDR1 SGHRS and CDR2 YFSETQ. The CDR3 has 19 amino acids. CDR3 region: CASSWKTSGGQESSYEQYF. For the CDR3, the DNA is TGCGCCAGCAGCTGGAAGACTAGCGGGGGACAAGAAAGCTCCTACGAGCAGTACTTC. Supplemented by reference TRBV5-1 and TRBJ2-7, the full variable domain reads KAGVTQTPRYLIKTRGQQVTLSCSPISGHRSVSWYQQTPGQGLQFLFEYFSETQRNKGNFPGRFSGRQFSNSRSEMNVSTLELGDSALYLCASSWKTSGGQESSYEQYFGPGTRLTVT.

The chain carries TRBV14 and TRBJ1-6, with D perhaps TRBD1 (5 bases). With 2 bases removed from V and 0 bases from J, the gap between germline ends came to 11 bases. This CDR3 is built from 17 residues. Germline V CDR1 and CDR2: SGHDN, FVKESK. The chain's CDR3 is CASSQTGDISYNSPLHF. The DNA for the CDR3 is TGTGCCAGCAGCCAAACAGGCGACATCTCCTATAATTCACCCCTCCACTTT.

The rearrangement joins TRBV3-1 (or the pseudogene TRBV3-2) to TRBJ1-1, with unresolved D. Trimming took 1 base from V and 2 from J, leaving 8 bases between them. The CDR3 has 14 amino acids. Germline-derived CDR1 and CDR2 are LGHDT and YNNKEL (reference sequence). CDR3 in DNA: TGTGCCAGCAGCCAAGCCCTGACTAACACTGAAGCTTTCTTT. This codes for CASSQALTNTEAFF.

The chain is built from TRBV7-2 and TRBJ1-2; the D gene is possibly TRBD1 (6 bases). Trimming took off 2 bases at V and 8 bases at J, with 9 bases between the two ends. Germline V gives CDR1 SGHTA, CDR2 FQGNSA. The CDR3 contains 12 residues. The chain's CDR3 is CASSLNQGGYTF. The DNA of the CDR3 is TGTGCCAGCAGCTTAAACCAGGGGGGCTACACCTTC. Drawing the rest from reference TRBV7-2 and TRBJ1-2, the complete variable domain is GAGVSQSPSNKVTEKGKDVELRCDPISGHTALYWYRQSLGQGLEFLIYFQGNSAPDKSGLPSDRFSAERTGGSVSTLTIQRTQQEDSAVYLCASSLNQGGYTFGSGTRLTVV.